Shown below are 24 T cell receptor beta chains from a single sample sequenced in a study of graft-versus-host responses after intestinal transplantation. The repertoire was sequenced with immunoSEQ multiplex PCR; TCRdb's copy has only in-frame clones and lacks some. The repertoire holds tens of thousands of clones, with just over 90% as singletons. Their recognized antigens are unknown. Sequencing was performed on unstimulated CD8+ T cells sorted from spleen or lymph node cells, taken before intestinal transplant. The receptor set was obtained from a human donor who received an intestinal transplant.

The table lists this clone with a count of one. This rearrangement joins TRBV29-1 to TRBJ2-3; 7 bases agree with TRBD2. Per germline, CDR1 SQVTM and CDR2 ANQGSEA. Trimming cost V 0 bases and J 4 bases; bases outside gene matches: 10. The CDR3 sequence is 16 residues long. CDR3: CSVEDSGPGGPDTQYF. Written as DNA, the CDR3 is TGCAGCGTTGAAGATTCGGGTCCGGGGGGTCCAGATACGCAGTATTTT.

The CDR3 DNA follows: TGTGCCAGCAGCGTAGCTACGGACCGCCGCGGGCCCTCTGGGGCCAACGTCCTGACTTTC. Its translation: CASSVATDRRGPSGANVLTF. The J gene is TRBJ2-6, the V gene TRBV9; the D gene is possibly TRBD2 (5 bases). The CDR3 spans 20 residues. V was clipped by 0 bases and J by 0 bases, with 19 bases between them. Per germline, CDR1 SGDLS and CDR2 YYNGEE.

The J gene is TRBJ2-7, the V gene TRBV9; 16 bases are shared with TRBD2. V shed 0 bases, J shed 5 bases, and the junction held 8 bases outside the gene matches. Looked up from germline, CDR1 is SGDLS and CDR2 is YYNGEE. This CDR3 region has 18 residues. CDR3 DNA: TGTGCCAGCAGCGTAGAGGGGACTAGCGGGGGGGCCGGGAACGAGCAGTACTTC. The encoded protein is CASSVEGTSGGAGNEQYF.

The rearrangement links TRBV2 to TRBJ1-4, with TRBD1 matching 7 bases. The ends lost 5 bases at V and 4 bases at J; junction bases unmatched: 13. The CDR3 is 17 amino acids. Germline-derived CDR1 and CDR2 are SNHLY and FYNNEI. This chain's CDR3 is CASSSRNRGSDNEKLFF. CDR3 DNA sequence: TGTGCCAGCAGTTCTAGAAACAGGGGATCGGATAATGAAAAACTGTTTTTT.

DNA of the CDR3: TGTGCCAGCACTTATGGGGGGTGGAAGACCCAGTACTTC. Translated, it gives CASTYGGWKTQYF. V usage is TRBV6-5 and J usage is TRBJ2-5, with a tentative D call TRBD2 (6 bases). Germline V gives CDR1 MNHEY, CDR2 SVGAGI. Trimming pared 7 bases from V and 6 bases from J, leaving 15 bases between. This CDR3 region has 13 residues.

The chain couples TRBV2 to TRBJ2-2; 8 bases match TRBD2. CDR1 SNHLY and CDR2 FYNNEI come from the germline V gene. The trim removed 6 bases at V and 1 base at J, leaving 4 bases unmatched. This CDR3 has 15 amino acids. CDR3: CASRGLAKNTGELFF. The CDR3 DNA sequence: TGTGCCAGCAGAGGACTAGCAAAGAACACCGGGGAGCTGTTTTTT.

The V call is TRBV6-1, the J call TRBJ2-1, with D possibly matching TRBD2 (6 bases). With 0 bases removed from V and 15 bases from J, the gap between germline ends came to 18 bases. Germline CDR1 MNHNS, CDR2 SASEGT. This CDR3 contains 14 residues. The CDR3 region is CASSEAENLGGGFF. In DNA, the CDR3 is TGTGCCAGCAGTGAAGCGGAGAACTTGGGAGGCGGGTTCTTC.

This clone was detected only a few times. V gene TRBV5-8 combines with J gene TRBJ2-7; 9 bases are a match to TRBD1. This CDR3 is 14 amino acids long. The germline V gene has CDR1 SGHTS and CDR2 YDEGEE. J gave up 6 bases and V 4 bases, and 8 bases lay outside the gene matches. CDR3 sequence reads: CASSRTGEDREQYF. The DNA for the CDR3 is TGTGCCAGCAGCCGGACAGGGGAGGACCGCGAGCAGTACTTC.

The chain employs TRBV7-9 and TRBJ1-1; TRBD1 matches 11 bases. Germline CDR1 is SEHNR and CDR2 is FQNEAQ (reference sequence). The junction had 10 bases not matched to a gene; V was cut back by 5 bases and J by 8 bases. The length of the CDR3 is 15 residues. The CDR3 protein is CASSPGGGQGVEAFF. The DNA of the CDR3 is TGTGCCAGCAGCCCGGGAGGGGGACAGGGGGTGGAAGCTTTCTTT.

The genes are TRBV4-1 and TRBJ1-1, with 7 bases matching TRBD1. The V gene's germline CDR1 is MGHRA and CDR2 YSYEKL. V was pared by 1 base and J by 0 bases, with 8 bases of the junction left unmatched. The CDR3 has 17 residues. This CDR3 is CASSQVGQGGMNTEAFF. CDR3 nucleotides: TGCGCCAGCAGCCAAGTTGGTCAGGGGGGTATGAACACTGAAGCTTTCTTT.

The chain is built from TRBV4-3 and TRBJ1-4, with D possibly TRBD1 on 6 matching bases. V dropped 3 bases and J dropped 0 bases, with 8 bases sitting between them. The CDR3 is made up of 15 amino acids. Germline-derived CDR1 and CDR2 are LGHNA and YSLEER. For the CDR3, the DNA is TGCGCCAGCAGCCAGGACAGCGCAACTAATGAAAAACTGTTTTTT. It yields the protein CASSQDSATNEKLFF.

V gene TRBV4-3 combines with J gene TRBJ2-3; weak D call: TRBD1 (7 bases). Looked up from germline, CDR1 is LGHNA and CDR2 is YSLEER. This CDR3 is 17 amino acids long. The V gene lost 0 bases and the J gene lost 0 bases, with 13 bases spanning the gap. CDR3 loop: CASSQDKQGTSTDTQYF. CDR3 DNA sequence: TGCGCCAGCAGCCAAGATAAACAGGGGACTAGCACAGATACGCAGTATTTT.

This rearrangement joins TRBV27 to TRBJ2-7, with D perhaps TRBD2 (5 bases). Germline assignment: CDR1 MNHEY and CDR2 SMNVEV (reference sequence). This CDR3 has 14 residues. Deletions cut 4 bases from V and 1 base from J, with 11 bases between. Here the CDR3 reads CASSSPGISYEQYF. In DNA form, the CDR3 reads TGTGCCAGCAGTTCCCCCGGGATTTCCTACGAGCAGTACTTC.

This chain uses TRBV10-2 with TRBJ1-1; 7 nucleotides align to TRBD1. V was clipped by 5 bases and J by 2 bases; unmatched bases: 5. Germline V gives CDR1 WSHSY, CDR2 SAAADI. The CDR3 is made up of 14 amino acids. DNA for the CDR3: TGCGCCAGCAGTTATGACAGGGTCAACACTGAAGCTTTCTTT. Its translation: CASSYDRVNTEAFF.

This chain uses TRBV19 with TRBJ2-1; 9 bases are a match to TRBD1. V lost 0 bases, J lost 4 bases, and 4 bases stayed unmatched. The CDR3 has 16 residues. CDR1 is LNHDA, CDR2 SQIVND, per germline (reference sequence). The CDR3 region is CASSIDGTGLYNEQFF. Written as DNA, the CDR3 is TGTGCCAGTAGTATAGACGGGACAGGGCTGTACAATGAGCAGTTCTTC.

The gene calls are TRBV19 and TRBJ1-1, with 9 bases matching TRBD1. Germline V gives CDR1 LNHDA, CDR2 SQIVND (reference sequence). The CDR3 loop spans 15 amino acids. Trimming at V came to 3 bases and at J to 4 bases, leaving 6 bases not matched to a gene. For the CDR3, the DNA is TGTGCCAGTAGTATTTCACAGGGGGCTAGCACTGAAGCTTTCTTT. This sequence encodes CASSISQGASTEAFF.

In this sample, this clone turned up once. V usage is TRBV5-1 and J usage is TRBJ2-1, with D maybe TRBD1 (6 bases). Looked up from germline, CDR1 is SGHRS and CDR2 is YFSETQ. The CDR3 has 16 amino acids. V lost 1 base to trimming and J lost 6 bases, with 17 bases between them. The CDR3 coding sequence is TGCGCCAGCAGCTTGCACGGGACACCGTCAGTCAATGAGCAGTTCTTC. This gives the protein CASSLHGTPSVNEQFF.

The rearrangement uses TRBV7-2 and TRBJ2-7, with 7 positions matching TRBD2. Germline CDR1 reads SGHTA; CDR2 reads FQGNSA. V lost 1 base and J lost 5; bases outside the gene matches: 8. CDR3 length: 15 residues. CDR3 loop: CASSLVAGGGDEQYF. DNA of the CDR3: TGTGCCAGCAGCTTAGTTGCGGGTGGGGGGGACGAGCAGTACTTC.

The genes are TRBV30 and TRBJ2-7; the D gene is possibly TRBD1 (5 bases). CDR1 GTSNPN and CDR2 SVGIG come from the germline V gene (reference sequence). V was trimmed by 2 bases and J by 10 bases, leaving 12 bases between them. The CDR3 has 11 amino acids. CDR3 coding DNA: TGTGCCTGGAGTTCCCAGGGTTTACAGTACTTC. Amino acids: CAWSSQGLQYF.

The chain uses TRBV27 and TRBJ1-1; weak D call: TRBD1 (5 bases). This CDR3 comprises 14 residues. Trimming pared 7 bases from V and 4 bases from J, leaving 16 bases between. Germline V gives CDR1 MNHEY, CDR2 SMNVEV (reference sequence). CDR3 residues: CASTSGGGITEAFF. The CDR3 DNA is TGTGCCAGCACCTCCGGGGGGGGTATCACTGAAGCTTTCTTT.

This chain uses TRBV23-1 with TRBJ2-4, with 7 bases lining up with TRBD1. TRBV23-1 is sorted into the ORF group, with uncertain function. With V trimmed by 4 bases and J by 7 bases, 10 bases remained unmatched. This CDR3 is 15 amino acids long. This CDR3 is CASSLLERGPNIQYF. CDR3 DNA: TGCGCCAGCAGTCTGTTGGAAAGGGGGCCGAACATTCAGTACTTC.

The genes are TRBV7-9 and TRBJ2-3; D is unresolved. The germline V and J ends were trimmed by 1 base and 4 bases, with 9 bases remaining between them. The CDR3 is 14 residues long. Germline V gene sequence: CDR1 SEHNR, CDR2 FQNEAQ (reference sequence). CDR3 residues: CASSLDYNPDTQYF. For the CDR3, the DNA is TGTGCCAGCAGCTTAGACTACAACCCAGATACGCAGTATTTT.

The chain joins TRBV19 to TRBJ2-4; D perhaps matches TRBD2 (6 bases). The germline V gene encodes CDR1 LNHDA and CDR2 SQIVND (reference sequence). V was pared by 0 bases and J by 7 bases, with 13 bases between. The CDR3 extends over 15 amino acids. This CDR3 reads CASSIDGGTLNIQYF. DNA for the CDR3: TGTGCCAGTAGTATAGATGGGGGGACGCTGAACATTCAGTACTTC.

Points on this clone: Other nucleotide sequences from this sample produce the same CDR3. The chain links TRBV9 to TRBJ1-1; D gene ambiguous. The CDR3 spans 13 residues. Trimming removed 4 bases from V and 4 bases from J, with 11 bases in between. Per germline, CDR1 SGDLS and CDR2 YYNGEE. DNA of the CDR3: TGTGCCAGCAGCCTAGGTGGAGGCACTGAAGCTTTCTTT. Its protein is CASSLGGGTEAFF.